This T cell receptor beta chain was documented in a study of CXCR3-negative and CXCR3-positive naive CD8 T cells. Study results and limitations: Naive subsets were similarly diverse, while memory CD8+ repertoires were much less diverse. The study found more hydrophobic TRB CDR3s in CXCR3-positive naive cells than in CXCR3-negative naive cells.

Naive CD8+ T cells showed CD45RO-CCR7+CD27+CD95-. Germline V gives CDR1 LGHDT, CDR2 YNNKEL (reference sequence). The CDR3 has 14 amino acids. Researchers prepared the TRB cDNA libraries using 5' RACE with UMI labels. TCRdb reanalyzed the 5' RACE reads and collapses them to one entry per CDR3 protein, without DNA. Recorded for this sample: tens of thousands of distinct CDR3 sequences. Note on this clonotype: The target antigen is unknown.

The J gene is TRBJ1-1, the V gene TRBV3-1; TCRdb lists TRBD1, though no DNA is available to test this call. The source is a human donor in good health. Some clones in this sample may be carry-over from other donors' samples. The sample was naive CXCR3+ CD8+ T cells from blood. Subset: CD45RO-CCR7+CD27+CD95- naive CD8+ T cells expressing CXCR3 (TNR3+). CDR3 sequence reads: CASSHDRGYTEAFF.